This T cell receptor (beta chain) comes out of a study of OX40 agonist ivuxolimab in advanced cancers. Study details: Ivuxolimab, which is an agonistic anti-OX40 (CD134) antibody, was administered to the patients. Study-wide results and caveats: Averaging showed that CD8+ T cells had more expanded clones than CD4+ did.

Only in-frame clones appear in the TCRdb table, and some are missing; sequencing was by immunoSEQ multiplex PCR. This table has about 30,000 clones, over 75% appearing once. With respect to this clone: Its antigen is currently unknown.

The length of the CDR3 is 16 residues. Trimming removed 6 bases at V and 0 bases at J, with 17 bases between. Germline V lookup: CDR1 KGHSH, CDR2 LQKENI. The gene calls are TRBV18 and TRBJ2-5; D perhaps matches TRBD2 (7 bases). The starting material was CD4+ or CD8+ T cells sorted from blood, obtained in a trial of the OX40 agonist ivuxolimab. The clonotype comes from an adult with an advanced solid tumor such as melanoma, head and neck, liver or kidney cancer. CDR3 coding DNA: TGTGCCAGCTCGCCCTTGGGGGGGGCCCACCAAGAGACCCAGTACTTC. Translated: CASSPLGGAHQETQYF. The complete variable domain, with remaining parts taken from reference TRBV18 and TRBJ2-5, reads NAGVMQNPRHLVRRRGQEARLRCSPMKGHSHVYWYRQLPEEGLKFMVYLQKENIIDESGMPKERFSAEFPKEGPSILRIQQVVRGDSAAYFCASSPLGGAHQETQYFGPGTRLLVL.